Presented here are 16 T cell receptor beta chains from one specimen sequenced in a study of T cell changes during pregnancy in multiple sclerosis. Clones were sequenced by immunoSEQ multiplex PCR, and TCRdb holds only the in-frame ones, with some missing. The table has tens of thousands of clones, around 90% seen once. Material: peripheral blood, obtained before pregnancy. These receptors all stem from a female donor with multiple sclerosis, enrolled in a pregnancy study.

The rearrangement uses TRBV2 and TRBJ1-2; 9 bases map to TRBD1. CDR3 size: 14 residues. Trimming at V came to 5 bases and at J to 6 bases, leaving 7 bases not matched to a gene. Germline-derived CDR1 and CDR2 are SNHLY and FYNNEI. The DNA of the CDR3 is TGTGCCAGCAGTTACAGGGGGCGTTTAGATGGCTACACCTTC. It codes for CASSYRGRLDGYTF. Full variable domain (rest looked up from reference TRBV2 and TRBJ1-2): EPEVTQTPSHQVTQMGQEVILRCVPISNHLYFYWYRQILGQKVEFLVSFYNNEISEKSEIFDDQFSVERPDGSNFTLKIRSTKLEDSAMYFCASSYRGRLDGYTFGSGTRLTVV.

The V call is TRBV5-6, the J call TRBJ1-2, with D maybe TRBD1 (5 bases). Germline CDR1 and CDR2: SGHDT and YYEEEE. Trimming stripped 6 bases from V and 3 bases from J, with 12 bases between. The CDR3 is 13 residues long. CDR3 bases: TGTGCCAGCATCCTGGGGGGGGACTATGGCTACACCTTC. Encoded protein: CASILGGDYGYTF.

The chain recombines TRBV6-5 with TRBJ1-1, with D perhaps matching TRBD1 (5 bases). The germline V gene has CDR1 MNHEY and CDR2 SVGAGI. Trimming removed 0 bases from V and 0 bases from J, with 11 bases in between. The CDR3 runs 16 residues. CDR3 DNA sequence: TGTGCCAGCAGTTACTCGGGGGGGGTGGTGAACACTGAAGCTTTCTTT. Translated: CASSYSGGVVNTEAFF.

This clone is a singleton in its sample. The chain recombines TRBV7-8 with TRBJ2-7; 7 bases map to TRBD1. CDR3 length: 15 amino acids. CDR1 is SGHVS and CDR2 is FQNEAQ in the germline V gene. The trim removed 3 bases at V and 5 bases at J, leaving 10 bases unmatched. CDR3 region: CASSFLRDSNDEQYF. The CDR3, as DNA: TGTGCCAGCAGCTTCCTCCGGGACAGTAACGACGAGCAGTACTTC.

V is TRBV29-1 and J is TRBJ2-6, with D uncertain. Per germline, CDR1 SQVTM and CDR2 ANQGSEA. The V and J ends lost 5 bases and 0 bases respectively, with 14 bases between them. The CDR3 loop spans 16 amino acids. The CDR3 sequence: CSVKRMDYSGANVLTF. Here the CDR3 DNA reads TGCAGCGTTAAGAGGATGGATTACTCTGGGGCCAACGTCCTGACTTTC.

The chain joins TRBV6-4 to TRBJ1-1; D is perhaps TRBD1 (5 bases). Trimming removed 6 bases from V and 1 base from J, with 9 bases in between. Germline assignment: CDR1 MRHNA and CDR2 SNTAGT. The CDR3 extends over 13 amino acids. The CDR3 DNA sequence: TGTGCCAGCAGCGTGACAGAGAACACTGAAGCTTTCTTT. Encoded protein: CASSVTENTEAFF.

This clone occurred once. Here the CDR3 DNA reads TGTGCCAGCAGATCCAAGGGGGCACCAGGGGAAGCTTTCTTT. Translating it yields CASRSKGAPGEAFF. This sequence joins TRBV6-6 and TRBJ1-1; 7 nucleotides align to TRBD1. V lost 6 bases, J lost 8 bases, and 12 bases stayed unmatched. Germline values: CDR1 MNHNY, CDR2 SVGAGI (reference sequence). The CDR3 is 14 residues long.

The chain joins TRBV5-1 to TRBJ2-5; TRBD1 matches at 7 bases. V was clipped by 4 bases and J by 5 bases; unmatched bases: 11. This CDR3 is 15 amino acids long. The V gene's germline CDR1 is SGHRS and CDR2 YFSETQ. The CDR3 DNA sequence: TGCGCCAGCAGCCCAAGGGACAGTAGGTTGGAGACCCAGTACTTC. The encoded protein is CASSPRDSRLETQYF. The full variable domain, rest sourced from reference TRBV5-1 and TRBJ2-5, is KAGVTQTPRYLIKTRGQQVTLSCSPISGHRSVSWYQQTPGQGLQFLFEYFSETQRNKGNFPGRFSGRQFSNSRSEMNVSTLELGDSALYLCASSPRDSRLETQYFGPGTRLLVL.

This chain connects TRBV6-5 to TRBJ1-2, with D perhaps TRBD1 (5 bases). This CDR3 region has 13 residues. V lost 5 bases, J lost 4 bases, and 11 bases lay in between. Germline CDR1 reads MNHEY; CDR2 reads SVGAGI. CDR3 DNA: TGTGCCAGCAGTGCGGGACGGAGCTATGGCTACACCTTC. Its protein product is CASSAGRSYGYTF.

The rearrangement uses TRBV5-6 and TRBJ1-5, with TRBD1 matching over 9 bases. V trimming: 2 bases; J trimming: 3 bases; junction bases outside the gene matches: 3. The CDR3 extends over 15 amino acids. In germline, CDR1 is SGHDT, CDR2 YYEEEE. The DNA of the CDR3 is TGTGCCAGCAGCTTAGGGACAGGGTCCAATCAGCCCCAGCATTTT. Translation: CASSLGTGSNQPQHF.

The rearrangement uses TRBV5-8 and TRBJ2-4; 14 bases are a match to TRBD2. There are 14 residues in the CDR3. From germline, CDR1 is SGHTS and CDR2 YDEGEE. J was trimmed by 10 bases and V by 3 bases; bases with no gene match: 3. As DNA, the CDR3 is TGTGCCAGCAGCTCAAGACTAGCGGGGGGGATTCAGTACTTC. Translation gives CASSSRLAGGIQYF. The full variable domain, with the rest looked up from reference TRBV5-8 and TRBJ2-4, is EAGVTQSPTHLIKTRGQQATLRCSPISGHTSVYWYQQALGLGLQFLLWYDEGEERNRGNFPPRFSGRQFPNYSSELNVNALELEDSALYLCASSSRLAGGIQYFGAGTRLSVL.

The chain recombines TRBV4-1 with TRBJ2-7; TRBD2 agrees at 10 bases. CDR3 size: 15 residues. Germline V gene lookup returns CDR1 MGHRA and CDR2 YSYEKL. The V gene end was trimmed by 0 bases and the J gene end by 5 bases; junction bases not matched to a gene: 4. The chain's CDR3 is CASSQEPLAGDEQYF. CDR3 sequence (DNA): TGCGCCAGCAGCCAAGAGCCCCTAGCGGGGGACGAGCAGTACTTC.

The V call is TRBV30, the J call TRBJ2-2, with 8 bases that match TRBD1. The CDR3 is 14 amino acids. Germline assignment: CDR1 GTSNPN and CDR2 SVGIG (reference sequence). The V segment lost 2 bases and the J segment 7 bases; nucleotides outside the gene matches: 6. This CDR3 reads CAWSRQGAFGELFF. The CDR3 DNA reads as TGTGCCTGGAGTCGGCAGGGGGCGTTCGGGGAGCTGTTTTTT.

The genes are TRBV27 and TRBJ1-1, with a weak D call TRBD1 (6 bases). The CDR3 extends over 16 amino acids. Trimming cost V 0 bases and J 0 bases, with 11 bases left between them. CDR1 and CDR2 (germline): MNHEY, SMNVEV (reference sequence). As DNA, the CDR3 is TGTGCCAGCAGTTTATCGTATCAGGGGATGAACACTGAAGCTTTCTTT. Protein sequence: CASSLSYQGMNTEAFF.

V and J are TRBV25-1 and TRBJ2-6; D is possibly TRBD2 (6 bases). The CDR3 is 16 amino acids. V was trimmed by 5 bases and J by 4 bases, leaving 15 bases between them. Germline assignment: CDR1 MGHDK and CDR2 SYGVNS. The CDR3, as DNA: TGTGCCAGCAGTCTAACCGGGGGTTCCGGGGCCAACGTCCTGACTTTC. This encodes CASSLTGGSGANVLTF.

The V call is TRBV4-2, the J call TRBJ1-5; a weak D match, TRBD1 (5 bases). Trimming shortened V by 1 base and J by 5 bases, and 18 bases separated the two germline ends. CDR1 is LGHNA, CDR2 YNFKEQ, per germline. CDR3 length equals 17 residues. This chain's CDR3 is CASSQVATEGMDQPQHF. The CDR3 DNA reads TGTGCCAGCAGCCAAGTGGCGACGGAGGGGATGGATCAGCCCCAGCATTTT.